This T cell receptor beta chain was captured by sequencing in a study of CD8 T cells in Susac syndrome. The CDR3 is 14 residues long. The V gene end was trimmed by 5 bases and the J gene end by 10 bases; junction bases not matched to a gene: 8. For this clonotype: Its target is not known.

Broader study findings: The TCR sequencing and HLA analysis in the study involved a relatively small number of individuals, as the study acknowledged.

The authors reverse transcribed roughly 0.5 to 1 ug RNA with random hexamers. TCRdb re-analysed the immunoSEQ multiplex PCR reads in MiXCR, keeping a single row per CDR3 protein. The table has approximately 70,000 distinct CDR3 sequences, 96% seen once; the top ten hold 0.11%. This receptor was identified in a human donor with multiple sclerosis. Sequencing input: CD4+ T cells from PBMCs. This chain joins TRBV12-3 or TRBV12-4 and TRBJ2-3; TRBD2 agrees at 11 bases. CDR3 region: CASSPVTSGVPQYF. CDR3 nucleotides: TGTGCCAGCAGTCCAGTGACTAGCGGGGTACCGCAGTATTTT.